A single T cell receptor beta chain is shown here with its context. The data were obtained in a study of control samples from healthy donors and cancer patients. V gave up 3 bases and J gave up 3 bases, with 15 bases separating them. Germline V gene sequence: CDR1 MDHEN, CDR2 SYDVKM. The CDR3 loop spans 15 amino acids. Libraries were prepared by immunoSEQ multiplex PCR; TCRdb keeps only in-frame clonotypes and omits some of them. The repertoire consists of some 120,000 clones, with about 93% occurring once and the leading ten covering around 1.8%. Sequencing used PBMCs. This chain uses TRBV28 with TRBJ2-7; perhaps TRBD1 as D (6 bases). The sequence came from a middle-aged man with head and neck cancer. CDR3 nucleotides: TGTGCCAGCAGTTTGGAGAGGGGGTATGGCTACGAGCAGTACTTC. Encoded protein: CASSLERGYGYEQYF.